Listed below are T cell receptor beta chains from one sample, sequenced in a study of blood T cell repertoires in COVID-19. Libraries were prepared by immunoSEQ multiplex PCR; TCRdb keeps only in-frame clonotypes and omits some of them. The sample has over 9,000 clones, 80% seen once. The specimen was peripheral blood. The receptor set was obtained from a man aged 70 or older with active COVID-19. Each CDR3 is given with its conserved first and last residue. A D gene is named only where the DNA matches it firmly. Part of the rows lack a size; the others show once, few, many or a class for expanded clones.

TRBV10-3,-,-,TRBJ2-7,CARGPQTYEQYF,TGTGCCAGGGGGCCCCAGACCTACGAGCAGTACTTC
TRBV5-4,TRBD2,-,TRBJ2-3,CASSLEGGGNTQYF,TGTGCCAGCAGCTTGGAGGGCGGGGGGAATACGCAGTATTTT
TRBV28,TRBD1,-,TRBJ1-4,CASSPTGVYEKLFF,TGTGCCAGCAGTCCTACAGGGGTTTATGAAAAACTGTTTTTT
TRBV11-2,TRBD2,-,TRBJ2-1,CASSHTPGLAGEVEQFF,TGTGCCAGCAGCCACACCCCGGGACTAGCGGGAGAGGTTGAGCAGTTCTTC
TRBV28,TRBD2,once,TRBJ2-6,CASSDMAGAGANVLTF,TGTGCCAGCAGTGACATGGCGGGGGCTGGGGCCAACGTCCTGACTTTC
TRBV28,-,-,TRBJ2-7,CASSLSNYEQYF,TGTGCCAGCAGTTTATCTAACTACGAGCAGTACTTC
TRBV6-5,TRBD2,-,TRBJ2-7,CASSYLAGGPSYEQYF,TGTGCCAGCAGTTACCTAGCGGGAGGGCCCTCCTACGAGCAGTACTTC
TRBV29-1,TRBD2,-,TRBJ2-7,CSVAKTSGWGEQYF,TGCAGCGTTGCCAAGACTAGCGGGTGGGGGGAGCAGTACTTC
TRBV12-3/TRBV12-4,-,-,TRBJ1-4,CASSLGGQEKLFF,TGTGCCAGCAGTTTGGGGGGGCAAGAAAAACTGTTTTTT
TRBV28,-,-,TRBJ2-5,CASSFIQGRAETQYF,TGTGCCAGCAGTTTCATACAGGGTAGGGCGGAGACCCAGTACTTC
TRBV21-1,-,-,TRBJ2-5,CASSSLWGRRGITQYF,TGTGCCAGCAGTTCCCTTTGGGGGAGGAGAGGGATCACCCAGTACTTC
TRBV5-5,-,-,TRBJ2-7,CASSPDRFGYEQYF,TGTGCCAGCAGCCCAGACAGGTTTGGGTACGAGCAGTACTTC
TRBV7-3,-,-,TRBJ1-1,CASSPGLKSTEAFF,TGTGCCAGCAGCCCAGGCCTAAAAAGCACTGAAGCTTTCTTT
TRBV5-1,-,-,TRBJ2-3,CASSLQEDTQYF,TGCGCCAGCAGCTTGCAGGAAGATACGCAGTATTTT
TRBV7-2,TRBD2,-,TRBJ2-1,CASSKGLAGGQGEQFF,TGTGCCAGCAGCAAGGGACTAGCGGGTGGCCAGGGGGAGCAGTTCTTC
TRBV18,TRBD2,-,TRBJ2-2,CASSPTSGSVAGELFF,TGTGCCAGCTCACCAACCAGCGGGAGCGTCGCCGGGGAGCTGTTTTTT
TRBV24-1,-,-,TRBJ2-5,CATSVPGPQETQYF,TGTGCCACCAGTGTTCCAGGGCCCCAAGAGACCCAGTACTTC
TRBV2,-,-,TRBJ2-6,CASSLHVSGANVLTF,TGTGCCAGCAGTTTACACGTCTCTGGGGCCAACGTCCTGACTTTC
TRBV30,-,-,TRBJ2-5,CAWSAKGETQYF,TGTGCCTGGAGTGCGAAGGGGGAGACCCAGTACTTC
TRBV6-5,-,-,TRBJ2-3,CASSYNGGSTDTQYF,TGTGCCAGCAGTTACAACGGAGGGAGCACAGATACGCAGTATTTT
TRBV6-1,TRBD2,-,TRBJ2-3,CASSETLAGGTDTQYF,TGTGCCAGCAGTGAAACCCTAGCGGGAGGCACAGATACGCAGTATTTT
TRBV15,TRBD1,-,TRBJ2-5,CATSRAGTAETQYF,TGTGCCACCAGCAGAGCCGGGACAGCGGAGACCCAGTACTTC
TRBV14,TRBD1,-,TRBJ1-1,CASSQGTGGAEAFF,TGTGCCAGCAGCCAAGGGACAGGGGGAGCTGAAGCTTTCTTT
TRBV29-1,-,-,TRBJ2-2,CSVVPGAGELFF,TGCAGCGTTGTACCAGGGGCCGGGGAGCTGTTTTTT
TRBV9,TRBD2,-,TRBJ2-7,CASSAGTRSSYEQYF,TGTGCCAGCAGCGCTGGGACTAGATCCTCCTACGAGCAGTACTTC
TRBV4-1,-,-,TRBJ1-1,CASSQDQVGRFGAFF,TGCGCCAGCAGCCAAGATCAGGTAGGTCGATTCGGAGCTTTCTTT
TRBV28,TRBD1,-,TRBJ1-5,CASSLYRGVRNQPQHF,TGTGCCAGCAGTTTGTACAGGGGGGTTAGGAATCAGCCCCAGCATTTT
TRBV7-7,TRBD2,-,TRBJ2-3,CASSSSGRAGDTQYF,TGTGCTAGCAGCTCTAGCGGGAGGGCCGGGGATACGCAGTATTTT
TRBV7-9,-,-,TRBJ2-1,CASTLYEDEQFF,TGTGCCAGCACCCTCTATGAGGATGAGCAGTTCTTC
TRBV9,-,-,TRBJ1-5,CASSLRGGNQPQHF,TGTGCCAGCAGCCTCAGGGGAGGGAACCAGCCCCAGCATTTT
TRBV7-2,-,-,TRBJ2-3,CASSLGLGADTQYF,TGTGCCAGCAGCTTAGGACTAGGCGCGGATACGCAGTATTTT
TRBV5-5,TRBD1,-,TRBJ2-6,CASSGTGGWFSGANVLTF,TGTGCCAGCAGCGGGACAGGGGGCTGGTTCTCCGGGGCCAACGTCCTGACTTTC
TRBV28,-,-,TRBJ2-3,CASAAPDTQYF,TGTGCCAGTGCGGCCCCAGATACGCAGTATTTT
TRBV10-3,TRBD1,few,TRBJ1-6,CAISEGQGGNSPLHF,TGTGCCATCAGTGAGGGACAGGGGGGCAATTCACCCCTCCACTTT
TRBV4-1,TRBD2,few,TRBJ2-6,CASSQDGTSFSGANVLTF,TGCGCCAGCAGCCAAGACGGGACTAGCTTCTCTGGGGCCAACGTCCTGACTTTC
TRBV11-2,-,few,TRBJ2-7,CASSLTRSYEQYF,TGTGCCAGCAGCTTAACTAGGTCCTACGAGCAGTACTTC
TRBV2,-,-,TRBJ1-5,CASSGEGTQHF,TGTGCCAGCAGCGGGGAGGGGACCCAGCATTTT